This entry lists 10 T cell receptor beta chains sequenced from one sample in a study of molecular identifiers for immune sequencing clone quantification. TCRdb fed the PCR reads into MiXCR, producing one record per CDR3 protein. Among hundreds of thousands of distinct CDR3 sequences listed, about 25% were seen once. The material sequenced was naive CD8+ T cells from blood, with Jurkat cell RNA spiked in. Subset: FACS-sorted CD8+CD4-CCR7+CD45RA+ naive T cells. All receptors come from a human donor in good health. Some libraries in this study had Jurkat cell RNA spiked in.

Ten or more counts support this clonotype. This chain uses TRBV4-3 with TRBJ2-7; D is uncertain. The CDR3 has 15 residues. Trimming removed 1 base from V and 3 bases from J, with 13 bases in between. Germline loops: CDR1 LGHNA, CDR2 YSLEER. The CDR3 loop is CASSQGVARNYEQYF. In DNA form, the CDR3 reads TGCGCCAGCAGCCAAGGCGTCGCGCGGAACTACGAGCAGTACTTC.

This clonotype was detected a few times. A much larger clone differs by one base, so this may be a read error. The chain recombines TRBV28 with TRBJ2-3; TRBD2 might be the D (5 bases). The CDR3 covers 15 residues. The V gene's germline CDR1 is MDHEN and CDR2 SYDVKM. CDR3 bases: TGTGCCAGCATCGCGACTATATCTAGCACAGTTACGCAGTATTTT. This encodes CASIATISSTVTQYF.

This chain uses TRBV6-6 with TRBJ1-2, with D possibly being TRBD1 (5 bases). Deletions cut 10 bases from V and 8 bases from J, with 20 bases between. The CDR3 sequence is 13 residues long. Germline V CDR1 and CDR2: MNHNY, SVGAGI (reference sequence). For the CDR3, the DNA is TGTGCCACCACGGGAGGGGATTACAGAGGCTACACCTTC. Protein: CATTGGDYRGYTF.

Here the CDR3 DNA reads TGTGCCAGCAGCTCCGGGACTAGCGGGAGCTTATACGAGCAGTACTTC. It encodes CASSSGTSGSLYEQYF. V usage is TRBV11-2 and J usage is TRBJ2-7; TRBD2 agrees at 14 bases. Germline V lookup: CDR1 SGHAT, CDR2 FQNNGV. V trimming: 4 bases; J trimming: 4 bases; junction bases outside the gene matches: 6. The CDR3 totals 16 residues.

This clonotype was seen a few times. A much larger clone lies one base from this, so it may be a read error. The CDR3 protein is CASSIGGPLNIQYF. DNA for the CDR3: TGTGCCAGCAGCATAGGAGGGCCTTTAAACATTCAGTACTTC. This rearrangement joins TRBV11-2 to TRBJ2-4; D is perhaps TRBD2 (6 bases). This CDR3 has 14 amino acids. V was clipped by 5 bases and J by 6 bases, with 14 bases between them. CDR1 and CDR2 from the germline V gene are SGHAT and FQNNGV.

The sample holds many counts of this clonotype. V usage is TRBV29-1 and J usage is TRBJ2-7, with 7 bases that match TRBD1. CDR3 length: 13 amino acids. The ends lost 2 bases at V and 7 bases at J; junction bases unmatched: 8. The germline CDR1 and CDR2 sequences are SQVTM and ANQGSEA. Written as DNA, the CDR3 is TGCAGCGTTGAATGGACACCCAGGGGGGAGCAGTACTTC. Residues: CSVEWTPRGEQYF.

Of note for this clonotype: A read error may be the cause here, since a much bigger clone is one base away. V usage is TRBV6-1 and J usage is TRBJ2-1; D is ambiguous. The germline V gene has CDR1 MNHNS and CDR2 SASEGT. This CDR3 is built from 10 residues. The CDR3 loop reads CASSEAPVLF. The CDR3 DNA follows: TGTGCCAGCAGTGAAGCGCCCGTGCTCTTC.

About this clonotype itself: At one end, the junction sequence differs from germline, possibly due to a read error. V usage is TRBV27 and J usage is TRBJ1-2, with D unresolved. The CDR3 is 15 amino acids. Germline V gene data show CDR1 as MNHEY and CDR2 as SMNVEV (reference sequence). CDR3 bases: TGTGCCAGCATCAAGGACCGAGGCCATATGGATGGCTACGCCTTC. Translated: CASIKDRGHMDGYAF.

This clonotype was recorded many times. The CDR3 region is CASSLEPSGGRDEQYF. CDR3 nucleotides: TGTGCCAGCAGCTTAGAGCCGAGCGGGGGTCGAGACGAGCAGTACTTC. The rearrangement uses TRBV7-2 and TRBJ2-7; 8 bases fit TRBD2. The CDR3 covers 16 residues. V dropped 1 base and J dropped 5; count of bases not matched to a gene: 10. Germline values: CDR1 SGHTA, CDR2 FQGNSA. The full variable domain, completed using reference TRBV7-2 and TRBJ2-7, is GAGVSQSPSNKVTEKGKDVELRCDPISGHTALYWYRQSLGQGLEFLIYFQGNSAPDKSGLPSDRFSAERTGGSVSTLTIQRTQQEDSAVYLCASSLEPSGGRDEQYFGPGTRLTVT.

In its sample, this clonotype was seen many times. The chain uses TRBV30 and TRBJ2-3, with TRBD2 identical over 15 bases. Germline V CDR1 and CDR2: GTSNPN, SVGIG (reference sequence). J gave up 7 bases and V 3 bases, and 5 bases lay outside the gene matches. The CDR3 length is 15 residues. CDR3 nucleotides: TGTGCCTGGAGCGGACTAGCGGGAGGGCCTCATACGCAGTATTTT. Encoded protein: CAWSGLAGGPHTQYF.